This T cell receptor (beta chain) is drawn from a study of T cell changes during pregnancy in multiple sclerosis. TCRdb keeps only in-frame clones here, not all; method: immunoSEQ multiplex PCR. The sample lists 35,000 or so clones; more than 70% were seen once. Trimming cost V 0 bases and J 2 bases; bases outside gene matches: 4. Looked up from germline, CDR1 is SGHNT and CDR2 is YYREEE (reference sequence). The CDR3 runs 16 residues. The sample holds a few counts of this clone. The J gene is TRBJ1-3, the V gene TRBV5-4; 8 bases are shared with TRBD1. The material sequenced was CD4+ T cells from peripheral blood mononuclear cells, taken in the first trimester of pregnancy. The sequence derives from a female donor with multiple sclerosis, enrolled in a pregnancy study. CDR3 loop: CASSLDQGAAGNTIYF. DNA for the CDR3: TGTGCCAGCAGCTTGGATCAGGGGGCAGCTGGAAACACCATATATTTT. The complete variable domain, with remaining parts taken from reference TRBV5-4 and TRBJ1-3, reads ETGVTQSPTHLIKTRGQQVTLRCSSQSGHNTVSWYQQALGQGPQFIFQYYREEENGRGNFPPRFSGLQFPNYSSELNVNALELDDSALYLCASSLDQGAAGNTIYFGEGSWLTVV.